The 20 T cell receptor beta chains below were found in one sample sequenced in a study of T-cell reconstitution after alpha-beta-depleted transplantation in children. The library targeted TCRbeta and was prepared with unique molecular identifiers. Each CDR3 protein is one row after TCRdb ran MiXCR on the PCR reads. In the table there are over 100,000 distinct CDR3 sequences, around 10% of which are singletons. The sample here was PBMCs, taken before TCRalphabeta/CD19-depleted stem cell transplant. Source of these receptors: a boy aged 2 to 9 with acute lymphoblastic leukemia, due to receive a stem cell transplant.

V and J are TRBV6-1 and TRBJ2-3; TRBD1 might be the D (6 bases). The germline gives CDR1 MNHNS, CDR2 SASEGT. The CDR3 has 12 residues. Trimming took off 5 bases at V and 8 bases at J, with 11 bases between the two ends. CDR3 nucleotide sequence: TGTGCCAGCAGTCCAACAGGGTCTACGCAGTATTTT. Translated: CASSPTGSTQYF.

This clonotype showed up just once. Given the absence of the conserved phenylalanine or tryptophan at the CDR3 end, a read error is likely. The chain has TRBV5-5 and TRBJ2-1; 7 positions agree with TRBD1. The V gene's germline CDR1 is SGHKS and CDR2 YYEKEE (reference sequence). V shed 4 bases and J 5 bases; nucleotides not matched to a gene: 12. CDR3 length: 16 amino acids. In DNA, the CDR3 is TGTGCCAGCAGCCTCCCCCACCGTGACAGGGACAATGAGCAGTTCTGC. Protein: CASSLPHRDRDNEQFC.

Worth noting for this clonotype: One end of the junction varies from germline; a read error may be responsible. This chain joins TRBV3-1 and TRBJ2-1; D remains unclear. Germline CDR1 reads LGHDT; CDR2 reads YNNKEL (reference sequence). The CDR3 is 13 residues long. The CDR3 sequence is CASSRKHYNKQFF. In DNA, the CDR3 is TGTGCCAGCAGCCGGAAGCACTACAATAAGCAGTTCTTC.

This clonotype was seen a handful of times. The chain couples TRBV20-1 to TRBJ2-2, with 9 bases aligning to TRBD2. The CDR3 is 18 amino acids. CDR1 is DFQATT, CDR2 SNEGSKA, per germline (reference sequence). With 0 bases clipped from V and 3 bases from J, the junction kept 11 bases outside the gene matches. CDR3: CSARDKGSGSRDTGELFF. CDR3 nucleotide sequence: TGCAGTGCTAGAGATAAGGGTAGCGGGAGTAGGGACACCGGGGAGCTGTTTTTT.

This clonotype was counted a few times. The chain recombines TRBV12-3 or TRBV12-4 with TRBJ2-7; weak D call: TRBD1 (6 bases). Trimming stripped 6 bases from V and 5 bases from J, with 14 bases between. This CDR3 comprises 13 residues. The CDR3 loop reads CASRVTGLNEQYF. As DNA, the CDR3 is TGTGCCAGCAGAGTTACAGGGTTGAACGAGCAGTACTTC.

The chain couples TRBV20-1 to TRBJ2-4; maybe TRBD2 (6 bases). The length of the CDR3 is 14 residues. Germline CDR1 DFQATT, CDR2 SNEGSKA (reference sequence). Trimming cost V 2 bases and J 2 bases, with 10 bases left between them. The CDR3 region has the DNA TGCAGTGCTAGATCGGGGGAGACCAAAAACATTCAGTACTTC. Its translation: CSARSGETKNIQYF.

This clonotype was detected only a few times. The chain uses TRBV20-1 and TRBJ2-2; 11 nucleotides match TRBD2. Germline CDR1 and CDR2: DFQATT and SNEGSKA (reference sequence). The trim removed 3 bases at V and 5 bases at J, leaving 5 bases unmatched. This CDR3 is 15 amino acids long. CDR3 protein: CSASPLAGATGELFF. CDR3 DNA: TGCAGTGCTAGCCCACTAGCGGGAGCAACCGGGGAGCTGTTTTTT.

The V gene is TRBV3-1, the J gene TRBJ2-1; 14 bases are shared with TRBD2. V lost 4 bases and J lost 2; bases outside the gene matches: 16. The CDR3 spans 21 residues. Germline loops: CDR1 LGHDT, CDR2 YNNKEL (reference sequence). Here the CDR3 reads CASSLEAFGTSGSGAYNEQFF. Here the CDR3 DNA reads TGTGCCAGCAGCCTTGAGGCGTTTGGGACTAGCGGGAGCGGGGCCTACAATGAGCAGTTCTTC.

The CDR3 here is CASSGETGLNTEAFF. CDR3 nucleotide sequence: TGCGCCAGCAGTGGAGAGACAGGCTTGAACACTGAAGCTTTCTTT. The chain joins TRBV5-1 to TRBJ1-1; perhaps TRBD1 as D (6 bases). V was clipped by 5 bases and J by 0 bases, with 14 bases between them. CDR3 size: 15 residues. From germline, CDR1 is SGHRS and CDR2 YFSETQ.

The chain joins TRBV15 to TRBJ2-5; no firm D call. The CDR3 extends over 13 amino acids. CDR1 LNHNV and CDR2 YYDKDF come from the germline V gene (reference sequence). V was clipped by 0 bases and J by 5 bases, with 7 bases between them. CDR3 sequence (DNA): TGTGCCACCAGCAGAGATCTGGCGGAGACCCAGTACTTC. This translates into CATSRDLAETQYF.

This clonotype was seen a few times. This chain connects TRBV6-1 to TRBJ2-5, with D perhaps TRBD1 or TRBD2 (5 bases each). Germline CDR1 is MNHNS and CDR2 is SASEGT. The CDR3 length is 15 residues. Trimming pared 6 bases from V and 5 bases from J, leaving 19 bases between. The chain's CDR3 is CASRVPGPSSETQYF. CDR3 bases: TGTGCCAGCAGGGTACCGGGACCCTCATCGGAGACCCAGTACTTC.

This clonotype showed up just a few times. The CDR3 region has the DNA TGTGCCAGCAGCTTTCAATTAGGGCGGCACGAGCAGTACTTC. This encodes CASSFQLGRHEQYF. V and J are TRBV7-2 and TRBJ2-7; D ambiguous. The CDR3 contains 14 residues. V was pared by 3 bases and J by 5 bases, with 14 bases between. Looked up from germline, CDR1 is SGHTA and CDR2 is FQGNSA.

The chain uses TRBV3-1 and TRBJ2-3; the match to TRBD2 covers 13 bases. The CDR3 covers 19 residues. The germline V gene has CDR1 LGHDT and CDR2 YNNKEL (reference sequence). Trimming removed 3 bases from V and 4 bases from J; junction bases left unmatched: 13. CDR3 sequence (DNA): TGTGCCAGCAGCCACCCCCGGACTAGCGGGAGAAGAGGCGCAGATACGCAGTATTTT. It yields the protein CASSHPRTSGRRGADTQYF.

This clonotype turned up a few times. CDR3 region: CASSLSQTWEQFF. The CDR3, as DNA: TGCGCCAGCAGCCTATCCCAGACTTGGGAGCAGTTCTTC. The chain links TRBV5-1 to TRBJ2-1, with D uncertain. The germline V and J ends were trimmed by 4 bases and 10 bases, with 15 bases remaining between them. Germline V gene lookup returns CDR1 SGHRS and CDR2 YFSETQ. The CDR3 totals 13 residues.

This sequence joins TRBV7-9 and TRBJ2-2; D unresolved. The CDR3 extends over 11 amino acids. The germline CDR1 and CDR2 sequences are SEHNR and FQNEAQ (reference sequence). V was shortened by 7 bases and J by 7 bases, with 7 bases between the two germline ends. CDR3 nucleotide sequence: TGTGCCAGCACCAGAAACGGGGAGCTGTTTTTT. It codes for CASTRNGELFF.

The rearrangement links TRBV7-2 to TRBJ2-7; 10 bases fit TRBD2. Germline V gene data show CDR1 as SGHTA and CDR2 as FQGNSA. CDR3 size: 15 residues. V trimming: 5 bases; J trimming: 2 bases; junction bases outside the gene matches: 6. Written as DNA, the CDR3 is TGTGCCAGCAGCCAAACCGGGACTAGCGCCTACGAGCAGTACTTC. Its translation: CASSQTGTSAYEQYF.

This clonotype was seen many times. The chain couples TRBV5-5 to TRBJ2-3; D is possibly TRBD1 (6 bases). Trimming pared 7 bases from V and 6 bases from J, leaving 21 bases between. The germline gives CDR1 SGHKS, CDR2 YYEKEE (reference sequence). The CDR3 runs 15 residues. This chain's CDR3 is CASLLRWGREDTQYF. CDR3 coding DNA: TGTGCCAGCCTCCTTAGGTGGGGGCGTGAGGATACGCAGTATTTT.

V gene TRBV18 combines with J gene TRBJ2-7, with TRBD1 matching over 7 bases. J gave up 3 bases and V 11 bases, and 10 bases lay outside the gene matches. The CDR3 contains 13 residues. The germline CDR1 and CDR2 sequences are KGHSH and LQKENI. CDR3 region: CAASFRQGYEQYF. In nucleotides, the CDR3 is TGTGCCGCCTCCTTCCGACAGGGCTACGAGCAGTACTTC.

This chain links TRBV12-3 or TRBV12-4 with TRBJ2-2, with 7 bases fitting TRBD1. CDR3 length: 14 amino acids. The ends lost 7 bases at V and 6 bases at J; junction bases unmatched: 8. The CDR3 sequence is CASTLQGWAGELFF. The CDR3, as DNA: TGTGCCAGCACTCTACAGGGGTGGGCCGGGGAGCTGTTTTTT.

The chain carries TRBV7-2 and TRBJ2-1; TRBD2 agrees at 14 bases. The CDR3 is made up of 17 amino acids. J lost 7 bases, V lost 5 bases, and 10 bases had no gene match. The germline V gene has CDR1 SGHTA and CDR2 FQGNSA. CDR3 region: CASSHRGGLAGENEQFF. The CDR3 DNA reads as TGTGCCAGCAGCCACCGAGGGGGACTAGCGGGGGAAAATGAGCAGTTCTTC. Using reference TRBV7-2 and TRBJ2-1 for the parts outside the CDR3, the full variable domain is GAGVSQSPSNKVTEKGKDVELRCDPISGHTALYWYRQSLGQGLEFLIYFQGNSAPDKSGLPSDRFSAERTGGSVSTLTIQRTQQEDSAVYLCASSHRGGLAGENEQFFGPGTRLTVL.